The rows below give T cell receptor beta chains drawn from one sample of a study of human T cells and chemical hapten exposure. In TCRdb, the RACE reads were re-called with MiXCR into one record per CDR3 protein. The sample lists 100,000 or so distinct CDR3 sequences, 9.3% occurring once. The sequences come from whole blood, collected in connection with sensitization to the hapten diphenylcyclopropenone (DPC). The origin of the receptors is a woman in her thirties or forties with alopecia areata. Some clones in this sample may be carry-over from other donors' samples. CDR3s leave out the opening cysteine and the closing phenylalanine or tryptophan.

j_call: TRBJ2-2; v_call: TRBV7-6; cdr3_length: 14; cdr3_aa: ASSFYPSGNTGELF
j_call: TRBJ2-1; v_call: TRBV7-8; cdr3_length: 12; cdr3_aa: ASSTTSGRFEQF
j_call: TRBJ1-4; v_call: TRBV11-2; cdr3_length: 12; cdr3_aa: ASSPGLLNEKLF
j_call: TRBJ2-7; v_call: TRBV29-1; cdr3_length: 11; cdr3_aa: SVEGQDVYEQY
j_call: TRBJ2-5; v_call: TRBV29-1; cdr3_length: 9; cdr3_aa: RCSTQETQY
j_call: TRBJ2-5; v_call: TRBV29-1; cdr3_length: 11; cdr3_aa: SVEPYRGETQY
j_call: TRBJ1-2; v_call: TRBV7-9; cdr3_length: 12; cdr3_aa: ASSQLDTNYGYT
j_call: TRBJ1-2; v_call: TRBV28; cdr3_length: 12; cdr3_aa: ASSLGRTLYGYT
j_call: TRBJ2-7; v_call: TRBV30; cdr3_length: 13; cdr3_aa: AWARGRDNSYEQY
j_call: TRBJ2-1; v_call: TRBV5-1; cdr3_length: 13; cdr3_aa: ASSLTGDNYNEQF
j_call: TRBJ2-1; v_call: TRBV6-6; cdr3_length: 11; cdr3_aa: ASAGVSYNEQF
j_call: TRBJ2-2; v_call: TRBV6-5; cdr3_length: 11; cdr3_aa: ASRGFGTGELF
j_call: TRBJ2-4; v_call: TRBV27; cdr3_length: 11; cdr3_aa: ASSPEFGNIQY
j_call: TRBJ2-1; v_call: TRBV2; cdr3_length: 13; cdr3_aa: ASSEEMRHHNEQF
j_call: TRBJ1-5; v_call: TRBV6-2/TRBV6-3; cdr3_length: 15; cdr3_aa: ASSYSLSGASNQPQH
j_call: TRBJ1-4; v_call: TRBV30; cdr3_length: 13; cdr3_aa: AWRGQGPTNEKLF
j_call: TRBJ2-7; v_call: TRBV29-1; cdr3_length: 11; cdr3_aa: SVEDRGSYEQY
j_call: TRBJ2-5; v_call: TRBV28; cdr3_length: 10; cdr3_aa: ASSMDRGTQY
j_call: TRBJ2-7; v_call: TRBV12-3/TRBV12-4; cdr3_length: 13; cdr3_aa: ASSLLPAGGSEQY
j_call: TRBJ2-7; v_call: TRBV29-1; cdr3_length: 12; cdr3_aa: SVGLGTGGHEQY
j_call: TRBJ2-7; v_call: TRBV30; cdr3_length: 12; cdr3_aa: AWRRDADAYEQY
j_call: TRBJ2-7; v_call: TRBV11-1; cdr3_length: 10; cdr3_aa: ASSFNEGEQY
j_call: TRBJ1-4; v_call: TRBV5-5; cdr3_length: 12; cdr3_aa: ASSSGAGGEKLF
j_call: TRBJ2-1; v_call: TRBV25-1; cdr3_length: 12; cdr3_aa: ASSASGSLNEQF
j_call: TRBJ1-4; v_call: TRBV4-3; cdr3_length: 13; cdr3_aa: ASSQEYGIVEKLF
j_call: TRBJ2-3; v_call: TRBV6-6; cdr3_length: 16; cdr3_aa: ASTPLAPGQGYSGPQY
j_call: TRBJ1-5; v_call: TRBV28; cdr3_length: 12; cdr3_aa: ASRTGSFNQPQH
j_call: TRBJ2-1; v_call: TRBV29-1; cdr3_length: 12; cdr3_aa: SVGGLAARNEQF
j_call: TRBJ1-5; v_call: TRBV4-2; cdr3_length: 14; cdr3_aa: VSSQRDRDSNQPQH
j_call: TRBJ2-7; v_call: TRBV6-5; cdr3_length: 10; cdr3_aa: ASSSPGGIGY
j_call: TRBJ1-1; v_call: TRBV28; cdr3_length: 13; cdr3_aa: ASSPLLGLNTEAF
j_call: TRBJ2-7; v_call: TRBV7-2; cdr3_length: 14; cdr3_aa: ASSFGQGRGSYEQY
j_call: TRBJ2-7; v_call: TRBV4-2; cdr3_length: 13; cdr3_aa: ASSQEAGRGRKQY
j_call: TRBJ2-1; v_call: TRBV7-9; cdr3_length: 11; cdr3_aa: ASSSGLYNEQF
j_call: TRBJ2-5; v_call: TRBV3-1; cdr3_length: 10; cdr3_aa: ASSPAEETQY
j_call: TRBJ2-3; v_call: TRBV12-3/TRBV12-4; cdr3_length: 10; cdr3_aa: ASRWGGYTQY
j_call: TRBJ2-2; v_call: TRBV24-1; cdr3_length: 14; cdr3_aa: ATSANRRLNTGELF
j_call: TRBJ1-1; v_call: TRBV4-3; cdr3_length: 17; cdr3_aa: ASSQALGGTGITNTEAF
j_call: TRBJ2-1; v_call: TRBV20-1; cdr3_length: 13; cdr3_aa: SARGLAGAHNEQF
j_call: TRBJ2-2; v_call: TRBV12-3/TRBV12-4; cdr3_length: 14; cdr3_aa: ASSLSQFANTGELF
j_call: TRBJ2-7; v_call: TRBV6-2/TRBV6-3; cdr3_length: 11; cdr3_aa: ASIRAGPYEQY
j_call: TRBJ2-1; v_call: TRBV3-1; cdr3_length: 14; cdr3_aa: ASSHQLAGDRTEQF
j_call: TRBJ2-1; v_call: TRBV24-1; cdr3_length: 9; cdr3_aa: ATSDLEGQF
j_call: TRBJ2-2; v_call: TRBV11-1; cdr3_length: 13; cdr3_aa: ASRTGTTYTGELF
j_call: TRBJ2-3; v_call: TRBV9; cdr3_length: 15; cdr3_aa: ASSEGDRRTSTDTQY
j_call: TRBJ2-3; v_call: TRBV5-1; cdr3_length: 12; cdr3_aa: ASSLVPGTDTQY
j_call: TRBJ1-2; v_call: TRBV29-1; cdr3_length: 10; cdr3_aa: SVEGPQHGYT